This section outlines one TCR beta chain sequence together with its context. Its cognate antigen has yet to be identified. It has no much larger one-base neighbor in the sample; base qualities were not kept. This specimen belongs to a study of identical twins (dated by TCRdb to 2015 to 2016). As for the study more broadly: TCR alpha and beta repertoires from monozygotic twins, unrelated adults of various ages and cord blood were deep-sequenced to test whether fetal clonotypes persist. To rule out contamination, the twin experiments were replicated at different times with different library preparation protocols. Results the study describes overall, beyond this receptor: Because the same donors could not be followed over many years, the conclusions relied on cross-sectional statistical analysis. Compared with coincidental sharing between unrelated individuals, out-of-frame TCR alpha sequences shared between twins showed an excess of sequences with low generation probability. A weaker excess of twin sharing was found in beta out-of-frame sequences because the signal-to-noise ratio was lowered by fewer shared sequences. Abundant cord blood beta clonotypes had fewer insertions, young adult naive repertoires showed a similar but weaker trend, and memory repertoires showed no such trend. In monozygotic twins, out-of-frame TCR alpha sharing was systematically underestimated by recombination models, although the models agreed with sharing between unrelated individuals. Zero-insertion analyses could be partly confounded by invariant T cells such as MAIT and iNKT, although diverse VJ usage argued against such confounding for most clonotypes.

Only healthy Caucasian donors were included. The twin cohort comprised three pairs of female monozygotic twins, all aged roughly 18 to 29 years. Positive isolation kits from Invitrogen were used to isolate CD4+ and CD8+ T cell populations. Library prep was done by 5' RACE. Sequenced using an Illumina HiSeq 2000. A universal primer binding site was introduced by template switching, and a unique molecular identifier was present in the final cDNA, enabling accurate counting of TCR cDNA molecules. First-strand cDNA for TCR alpha and beta chains was synthesized from specific primers in the conserved constant-segment region. To control for contamination, each cDNA library was double barcoded with a SMART-Mk sample barcode plus Illumina barcodes. TruSeq adapter sequences along with Illumina sample barcodes were introduced in two successive PCR steps. TCR alpha and beta cDNA libraries were sequenced on the Illumina HiSeq platform with custom primers. Per the original workflow: MiGEC processed the raw reads to extract unique molecular identifiers, while MiXCR was used to determine the CDR3 positions. For each individual, recombination models were inferred using an EM algorithm with the repgenHMM and IGoR tools. The tcR package in R was used for shared clonotype analysis, with sharing normalized by the product of cloneset sizes. Out-of-frame nonproductive sequences were analyzed to study raw recombination free of thymic and clonal selection effects. Using fastp trimming at Q25 and MiXCR clonotype assembly, TCRdb reanalyzed the public sequencing data and kept in-frame beta chains. For every CDR3 protein sequence, its rows merge into one entry that carries the most common genes and DNA. The V and J calls follow TCRdb's processing rather than the paper's. The sample table holds some 440,000 distinct CDR3 sequences, of which roughly a quarter were seen once. The top ten constitute around 3% of the sample.

This sample was also put to use in a study of T cells expressing NK-cell markers. The second publication reports: Seven to nine donors provided sorted CD3+CD56+NKG2C+, CD3+CD56+NKG2C- and CD3+CD56-NKG2C+ T-cell subsets, whose TCR beta-chain repertoires were profiled. Among the eight sequenced donors, only one was HCMV-seronegative, while the other seven were HCMV-seropositive. In several experiments an anti-gammadeltaTCR antibody was added to restrict sorting to alphabetaTCR-expressing T cells. In over 5 donors, the dominant CD3+CD56+NKG2C+ clonotypes were among the top 10 CD8+ clonotypes and accounted for about 1.0-8% of CD8+ T cells. Those dominant clonotypes were again the most abundant among CD3+CD56-NKG2C+ cells in a handful of donors, at roughly 25-60.1%. It remained unclear whether the expanded NKG2C-expressing T cell clones were specific for HCMV antigens. All eight donors whose samples were sequenced were randomly selected healthy volunteers, three of them men and five women. HCMV serostatus was determined by detecting HCMV-specific IgG in serum with a commercial ELISA kit. MIGEC was used to demultiplex reads and group the reads by UMI, and MiTCR was used to assemble and quantify clonotypes. Only TCR cDNA sequences supported by at least two reads were kept to exclude erroneous sequences. The tcR package was used for downstream repertoire analysis, with clonotypes matched between fractions based on CDR3 nucleotide sequence plus V segment. VDJmatch was used to annotate antigen specificity against VDJdb, with one amino acid substitution allowed in CDR3.

This receptor was obtained from a woman younger than 35 in good health. Sequencing was carried out using CD4+ T cells sorted from blood.

The CDR3 is CASGPSTTSNEQFF. At the DNA level, the sequence is TGTGCTAGTGGTCCTTCCACCACTAGTAATGAGCAGTTCTTC. The V gene is TRBV12-5 and the J gene is TRBJ2-1; possibly the D gene is TRBD2, per 5 matching bases. The CDR3, cysteine through phenylalanine, is 14 amino acids long. The entry retains the CDR3 DNA only, 42 bases that are in frame from base 1. V loses 5 bases, J loses 7 bases, and the germline ends lie 15 bases apart. The germline V gene gives CDR1 as LGHNT and CDR2 as FRNRAP.